This is a list of T cell receptor beta chains from one sample in a study of OX40 agonist ivuxolimab in advanced cancers. Some clones are missing from TCRdb's copy, which holds only in-frame ones; the method was immunoSEQ multiplex PCR. Of about 89,000 clones in the sample, more than 70% are singletons; the top ten hold 0.25% to 0.3%. The source was CD4+ or CD8+ T cells sorted from blood, collected in a trial of the OX40 agonist ivuxolimab. These TCRs come from an adult with an advanced solid tumor such as melanoma, head and neck, liver or kidney cancer. Each CDR3 is given with its conserved first and last residue. The D gene is left open where the match is weak. The listing skips clone size in some rows; elsewhere it reads once, few, many or a size class.

d_gene	abundance	v_gene	j_gene	CDR3aa	CDR3nt
-	-	TRBV6-6	TRBJ1-1	CASTYSGKNTEAFF	TGTGCCAGCACCTACTCCGGTAAGAACACTGAAGCTTTCTTT
TRBD2	-	TRBV7-6	TRBJ2-3	CASRPTSGGPQRQYF	TGTGCCAGCAGACCGACTAGCGGGGGGCCCCAACGGCAGTATTTT
TRBD2	-	TRBV6-5	TRBJ2-3	CASSLSGGGSDTQYF	TGTGCCAGCAGTCTTAGCGGGGGGGGCTCAGATACGCAGTATTTT
-	-	TRBV7-9	TRBJ2-3	CASSLDRPTDTQYF	TGTGCCAGCAGCTTAGACAGGCCCACAGATACGCAGTATTTT
TRBD2	few	TRBV6-6	TRBJ2-7	CASSYPGTSTYEQYF	TGTGCCAGCAGTTACCCCGGGACTAGCACCTACGAGCAGTACTTC
-	-	TRBV6-6	TRBJ1-2	CASNSDQGFYGYTF	TGTGCCAGCAATTCAGATCAGGGGTTTTATGGCTACACCTTC
-	-	TRBV4-1	TRBJ1-5	CASSQQGFNQPQHF	TGCGCCAGCAGCCAGCAGGGCTTCAATCAGCCCCAGCATTTT
-	-	TRBV27	TRBJ2-7	CASSLWGAYEQYF	TGTGCCAGCAGTTTATGGGGAGCCTACGAGCAGTACTTC
-	-	TRBV6-5	TRBJ1-5	CASSYAYQPQHF	TGTGCCAGCAGTTACGCTTATCAGCCCCAGCATTTT
TRBD2	-	TRBV27	TRBJ2-3	CASSLSGLAGRKTDTQYF	TGTGCCAGCAGTTTATCGGGACTAGCGGGCCGGAAGACAGATACGCAGTATTTT
TRBD2	-	TRBV5-4	TRBJ2-5	CASSLLAGDLETQYF	TGTGCCAGCAGCTTGCTAGCGGGGGATTTGGAGACCCAGTACTTC
-	-	TRBV12-5	TRBJ1-2	CASGDPPGRLTYGYTF	TGTGCTAGTGGAGATCCTCCGGGACGCCTTACGTATGGCTACACCTTC
-	-	TRBV6-5	TRBJ2-1	CASSYAGQYNEQFF	TGTGCCAGCAGTTACGCGGGACAATACAATGAGCAGTTCTTC
-	-	TRBV6-7	TRBJ1-5	CASSSTGSNQPQHF	TGTGCCAGCAGTAGCACAGGTAGCAATCAGCCCCAGCATTTT
-	-	TRBV19	TRBJ1-2	CASSIGFTHGYTF	TGTGCCAGTAGTATTGGGTTCACCCATGGCTACACCTTC
TRBD1	-	TRBV7-9	TRBJ1-5	CASSSGQPNQPQHF	TGTGCCAGCAGCTCGGGACAGCCCAATCAGCCCCAGCATTTT
-	-	TRBV7-7	TRBJ2-3	CASCLSTDTQYF	TGTGCCAGCTGTCTTAGCACAGATACGCAGTATTTT
-	-	TRBV28	TRBJ2-1	CATQPLRVDNEQFF	TGTGCCACCCAACCCCTTCGGGTGGACAATGAGCAGTTCTTC
-	-	TRBV15	TRBJ1-5	CATRRDNNQPQHF	TGTGCCACCAGACGGGACAACAATCAGCCCCAGCATTTT
-	-	TRBV19	TRBJ2-7	CASSIDQSSYEQYF	TGTGCCAGTAGTATAGATCAGAGCTCCTACGAGCAGTACTTC
TRBD1	once	TRBV7-9	TRBJ2-7	CASRPGTASYEQYF	TGTGCCAGCAGACCCGGGACAGCCTCCTACGAGCAGTACTTC
TRBD2	-	TRBV4-2	TRBJ2-3	CASSQDGLAGTTDTQYF	TGTGCCAGCAGCCAAGACGGACTAGCGGGGACCACAGATACGCAGTATTTT
TRBD1	-	TRBV6-5	TRBJ2-1	CASSPGQAYNEQFF	TGTGCCAGCAGTCCAGGACAGGCCTACAATGAGCAGTTCTTC
TRBD1	once	TRBV6-5	TRBJ1-2	CASSPQGGTNYGYTF	TGTGCCAGCAGCCCACAGGGGGGAACTAACTATGGCTACACCTTC
-	-	TRBV18	TRBJ2-4	CASAGGITKNIQYF	TGTGCCAGTGCAGGGGGGATAACCAAAAACATTCAGTACTTC
TRBD1	once	TRBV5-1	TRBJ2-7	CASSLGQGKVPYF	TGCGCCAGCAGCTTGGGACAGGGAAAAGTGCCGTACTTC
TRBD1	-	TRBV5-4	TRBJ2-3	CASGQVSTDTQYF	TGTGCCAGCGGACAGGTCAGCACAGATACGCAGTATTTT
-	-	TRBV29-1	TRBJ2-7	CSAGKGGARWEQYF	TGCAGCGCCGGGAAGGGGGGGGCGCGGTGGGAGCAGTACTTC
-	-	TRBV5-5	TRBJ1-2	CASSQGWGGYTF	TGTGCCAGCAGCCAAGGCTGGGGTGGCTACACCTTC
-	-	TRBV6-4	TRBJ2-2	CASSDRAGANTGELFF	TGTGCCAGCAGTGACCGTGCAGGGGCCAACACCGGGGAGCTGTTTTTT
TRBD1	-	TRBV29-1	TRBJ1-2	CSPQSGQGGYGYTF	TGCAGCCCCCAGTCGGGACAGGGAGGCTATGGCTACACCTTC
-	-	TRBV11-3	TRBJ1-1	CASSLSSQNTEAFF	TGTGCCAGCAGCTTAAGTAGTCAGAACACTGAAGCTTTCTTT
TRBD2	-	TRBV6-1	TRBJ2-5	CASSAGGQETQYF	TGTGCCAGCAGTGCGGGGGGGCAAGAGACCCAGTACTTC